A single sample gave rise to the 21 T cell receptor beta chains below, sequenced in a study of patients with pleural tuberculosis. TCRdb ran MiXCR on the reads and lists one entry per CDR3 protein. The table includes approximately 53,000 distinct CDR3 sequences, less than 8% detected once. The receptor source for this set is a human donor with pleural tuberculosis.

This clonotype was observed many times. V and J are TRBV6-2 or TRBV6-3 and TRBJ2-7; D is possibly TRBD1 (6 bases). The CDR3 extends over 14 amino acids. Germline V CDR1 and CDR2: MNHEY, SVGEGT. Trimming stripped 4 bases from V and 3 bases from J, with 13 bases between. The DNA of the CDR3 is TGTGCCAGCAGTTCCCACGGACAGTACTACGAGCAGTACGTC. This codes for CASSSHGQYYEQYV.

This clonotype was detected many times. This chain connects TRBV12-3 or TRBV12-4 to TRBJ1-4; TRBD1 might be the D (5 bases). V lost 6 bases and J 0 bases, leaving 17 bases between the germline ends. The CDR3 is made up of 17 amino acids. CDR3 bases: TGTGCCAGCAGGGGGATGACAGTCCATGCAACTAATGAAAAACTGTTTTTT. Translation: CASRGMTVHATNEKLFF.

This clonotype was recorded many times. The CDR3 DNA follows: TGCAGTGCCCTAACTCCGAGGACTTCCTCCTCCTACGAGCAGTACTTC. Protein sequence: CSALTPRTSSSYEQYF. V and J are TRBV20-1 and TRBJ2-7; a weak D match, TRBD2 (5 bases). Per germline, CDR1 DFQATT and CDR2 SNEGSKA (reference sequence). The CDR3 is 16 amino acids. Trimming cost V 6 bases and J 0 bases, with 21 bases left between them.

In this sample, this clonotype turned up a few times. The chain employs TRBV29-1 and TRBJ1-2; D gene unclear. CDR3 length equals 11 residues. The V gene lost 4 bases and the J gene lost 6 bases, with 9 bases spanning the gap. Germline values: CDR1 SQVTM, CDR2 ANQGSEA. CDR3 bases: TGCAGCGTTGTCTTAGCGGATGGCTACACCTTC. Amino acids: CSVVLADGYTF.

This clonotype was recorded many times. This CDR3 is CASSLTGEDNQPQHF. DNA of the CDR3: TGCGCCAGCAGCTTGACAGGGGAGGACAATCAGCCCCAGCATTTT. This sequence joins TRBV5-1 and TRBJ1-5, with 7 bases identical to TRBD1. The CDR3 extends over 15 amino acids. V shed 1 base, J shed 3 bases, and the junction held 4 bases outside the gene matches. CDR1 SGHRS and CDR2 YFSETQ come from the germline V gene.

This clonotype came up many times. This chain connects TRBV19 to TRBJ2-5; TRBD2 aligns across 13 bases. Per germline, CDR1 LNHDA and CDR2 SQIVND (reference sequence). The ends lost 3 bases at V and 5 bases at J; junction bases unmatched: 6. The CDR3 runs 16 residues. The CDR3 nucleotides are TGTGCCAGTAGTATCGGACTAGCGGGAGTAAGGGAGACCCAGTACTTC. Its protein product is CASSIGLAGVRETQYF.

This clonotype was seen more than once but under ten times. The gene calls are TRBV2 and TRBJ2-7; D gene ambiguous. This CDR3 region has 12 residues. Per germline, CDR1 SNHLY and CDR2 FYNNEI. V shed 4 bases and J shed 2 bases, with 6 bases lying between them. The CDR3 region is CASSVGTYEQYF. CDR3 sequence (DNA): TGTGCCAGCAGTGTAGGGACCTACGAGCAGTACTTC.

This clonotype was seen ten or more times. This rearrangement joins TRBV11-2 to TRBJ1-5; weak D call: TRBD1 (6 bases). The CDR3 is made up of 15 amino acids. V shed 2 bases and J shed 2 bases, with 10 bases lying between them. CDR1 and CDR2 from the germline V gene are SGHAT and FQNNGV. This CDR3 is CASSLNRQGNQPQHF. CDR3 in DNA: TGTGCCAGCAGCTTAAATCGACAGGGCAATCAGCCCCAGCATTTT.

This clonotype was picked up many times. This rearrangement joins TRBV28 to TRBJ1-5; 9 bases align to TRBD1. This CDR3 has 15 amino acids. Trimming removed 7 bases from V and 9 bases from J; junction bases left unmatched: 13. Germline CDR1 and CDR2: MDHEN and SYDVKM. The CDR3 spells CASTLGQGYRWPQHF. The CDR3 region has the DNA TGTGCCAGCACCTTGGGACAGGGCTACAGGTGGCCCCAGCATTTT.

There are many counts of this clonotype. The V call is TRBV12-3 or TRBV12-4, the J call TRBJ1-5, with no clear D. CDR3 size: 14 residues. Trimming pared 0 bases from V and 3 bases from J, leaving 6 bases between. CDR3 DNA: TGTGCCAGCAGTTTAGCTACCTCCAATCAGCCCCAGCATTTT. Translation: CASSLATSNQPQHF.

This clonotype was seen more than once but under ten times. The chain is built from TRBV11-2 and TRBJ1-3; tentatively, D is TRBD1 (6 bases). There are 15 residues in the CDR3. V gave up 5 bases and J gave up 4 bases, with 15 bases separating them. Per the germline V gene, CDR1 is SGHAT and CDR2 is FQNNGV. This CDR3 is CASSAGTGKGNTIYF. CDR3 bases: TGTGCCAGCAGCGCCGGCACAGGGAAGGGAAACACCATATATTTT.

This clonotype came up many times. J is TRBJ1-5 and V is TRBV20-1; tentatively, D is TRBD1 (6 bases). Germline V CDR1 and CDR2: DFQATT, SNEGSKA (reference sequence). Trimming pared 5 bases from V and 0 bases from J, leaving 11 bases between. This CDR3 region has 14 residues. The CDR3 DNA follows: TGCAGTGCTGGCGGACAGTATAGCAATCAGCCCCAGCATTTT. It encodes CSAGGQYSNQPQHF.

As regards this clonotype: This may be a read error: a much more frequent sequence differs by one nucleotide. The rearrangement joins TRBV10-3 to TRBJ1-1; weak D call: TRBD1 (5 bases). The CDR3 spans 14 residues. Germline-derived CDR1 and CDR2 are ENHRY and SYGVKD. The DNA for the CDR3 is TGTGCCATCGGTGAGAGAGACAGACACACTGAAGCTTTCTTT. This sequence encodes CAIGERDRHTEAFF.

This clonotype has at least ten counts. The CDR3 region is CASTDATFSGNTIYF. The DNA for the CDR3 is TGTGCCAGCACCGATGCCACTTTCTCTGGAAACACCATATATTTT. The V gene is TRBV28, the J gene TRBJ1-3; D ambiguous. The V and J ends lost 7 bases and 0 bases respectively, with 13 bases between them. Germline values: CDR1 MDHEN, CDR2 SYDVKM. The CDR3 spans 15 residues.

This clonotype was recorded many times. This chain's CDR3 is CASSTLGQPNTEAFF. The CDR3, as DNA: TGCGCCAGCAGTACGTTAGGACAGCCGAACACTGAAGCTTTCTTT. The V call is TRBV5-1, the J call TRBJ1-1, with a tentative D call TRBD1 (6 bases). The ends were cut back, 5 bases at V and 1 base at J, with 15 bases in the middle. The CDR3 runs 15 residues. The germline CDR1 and CDR2 sequences are SGHRS and YFSETQ.

This clonotype has ten or more counts. The chain uses TRBV19 and TRBJ1-5; a possible D gene is TRBD1 (6 bases). This CDR3 is built from 16 residues. Germline CDR1 and CDR2: LNHDA and SQIVND (reference sequence). V lost 5 bases and J 2 bases, leaving 16 bases between the germline ends. The CDR3 region is CASSLYASGGNQPQHF. In DNA, the CDR3 is TGTGCCAGTAGTCTCTATGCATCAGGGGGCAATCAGCCCCAGCATTTT.

The sample holds many counts of this clonotype. V and J are TRBV20-1 and TRBJ2-1; D ambiguous. Germline assignment: CDR1 DFQATT and CDR2 SNEGSKA (reference sequence). The CDR3 length is 15 residues. V dropped 3 bases and J dropped 0 bases, with 12 bases sitting between them. CDR3 in DNA: TGCAGTGCTAGGGGTCCACCGAGCTCCTACAATGAGCAGTTCTTC. Protein product: CSARGPPSSYNEQFF.

By sample fraction, this clonotype is medium-sized. This chain connects TRBV6-9 to TRBJ2-5; the match to TRBD2 covers 10 bases. Germline trimming cut 1 base from V and 2 bases from J; bases unmatched to any gene: 7. The CDR3 runs to 17 residues. Looked up from germline, CDR1 is MNHGY and CDR2 is SVAAGI. The CDR3 coding sequence is TGTGCCAGCAGTTATTGGTTGGGGACTAGCGAACAAGAGACCCAGTACTTC. It yields the protein CASSYWLGTSEQETQYF.

In its sample, this clonotype was seen many times. The V gene is TRBV25-1, the J gene TRBJ1-2; D not resolved. The CDR3 has 11 amino acids. CDR1 is MGHDK, CDR2 SYGVNS, per germline. Between the trimmed V and J ends, which lost 6 bases and 8 bases, there was a span of 10 bases. CDR3 in DNA: TGTGCCAGCAGACATCTTGCCGGCTACACCTTC. Amino acids: CASRHLAGYTF.

Many counts were recorded for this clonotype. The V and J genes are TRBV27 and TRBJ1-1, with D unclear. The germline V gene encodes CDR1 MNHEY and CDR2 SMNVEV (reference sequence). The CDR3 is 12 amino acids. Trimming cost V 4 bases and J 1 base, with 4 bases left between them. In DNA form, the CDR3 reads TGTGCCAGCAGTTACCCGAACACTGAAGCTTTCTTT. It yields the protein CASSYPNTEAFF.

Ten or more counts support this clonotype. This chain uses TRBV11-1 with TRBJ2-4; a weak D match, TRBD1 (6 bases). V gave up 6 bases and J gave up 11 bases, with 14 bases separating them. This CDR3 region has 12 residues. CDR1 and CDR2 (germline): SGHAT, FQDESV (reference sequence). The CDR3 region is CASRTGTTVQYF. The CDR3 nucleotides are TGTGCCAGCAGGACCGGGACAACGGTTCAGTACTTC.